This T cell receptor beta chain was documented in a study of cytomegalovirus exposure and HLA in healthy donors. Primers included in the PCR were 60 Vbeta and 13 Jbeta primers. TCRdb's table, derived via immunoSEQ multiplex PCR, lists solely in-frame clones and lacks some. The repertoire holds 200,000 or so clones, with 55% to 75% as singletons. This clone was recorded only once. No antigen is known for it. General study results and limits: Because they were indistinguishable, some V segments, including TRBV6-2 and TRBV6-3, were excluded. A later analysis linked a missense variant in DCLRE1C to the trimming of TCR beta V and J genes. Most of the TCR beta V segments (in an earlier analysis) were productive either about 87% or about 30% of the time. Later analysis identified some 16,000 TCR beta sequences associated with HLA alleles, using a false discovery rate threshold of 0.05.

This CDR3 contains 16 residues. Per germline, CDR1 SGHVS and CDR2 FQNEAQ. The germline V and J ends were trimmed by 0 bases and 4 bases, with 16 bases remaining between them. The TCR sequence derives from a man aged 35-49 years in good health and CMV-seropositive. Sequenced input: PBMCs. The V gene is TRBV7-8, the J gene TRBJ2-7; TRBD1 is a possible D gene (5 bases). Written as DNA, the CDR3 is TGTGCCAGCAGCTTAGCGGGTCAGGGATCCGAGTACGAGCAGTACTTC. It specifies CASSLAGQGSEYEQYF.